The 30 T cell receptor beta chains below all came from one sample that was sequenced in a study of cytomegalovirus exposure and HLA in healthy donors (dated by TCRdb to 2015 to 2018). The library relied on the immunoSEQ multiplex PCR assay. The multiplex PCR relied on a mix of 60 forward primers for TCR Vbeta segments and 13 reverse primers for TCR Jbeta segments. The immuneACCESS repertoire file appears here via TCRdb, limited to in-frame rearrangements. These files lack a portion of the clones; in checked studies, under half of the deficit traces to unresolved V genes, and the cause of the others is not known. This sample is represented by about 120,000 clones; around 80% of them were singletons. 2% to 2.5% of the sample comes from the top ten. Source material: PBMCs. These receptors came from a man aged 25-45 years in good health and CMV-seronegative.

The chain couples TRBV5-1 to TRBJ2-1; 16 bases are a match to TRBD2. This CDR3 comprises 20 residues. Germline lookup yields CDR1 SGHRS and CDR2 YFSETQ. After removal of 3 bases from V and 7 bases from J, the junction contained 16 bases not matched to a gene. This CDR3 is CASSSMGLAGGPRWVNEQFF. CDR3 in DNA: TGCGCCAGCAGCTCGATGGGACTAGCGGGGGGGCCGCGGTGGGTTAATGAGCAGTTCTTC.

The chain carries TRBV6-1 and TRBJ2-2, with 8 nucleotides matching TRBD1. CDR3 length: 13 amino acids. After removal of 6 bases from V and 5 bases from J, the junction contained 2 bases not matched to a gene. CDR1 is MNHNS and CDR2 is SASEGT in the germline V gene. The CDR3 DNA follows: TGTGCCAGCAGGGACAGGGTGACCGGGGAGCTGTTTTTT. As protein: CASRDRVTGELFF.

CDR3 sequence reads: CASSRDSSNTEAFF. The DNA for the CDR3 is TGTGCCAGCAGTAGGGACAGCTCCAACACTGAAGCTTTCTTT. This chain connects TRBV6-5 to TRBJ1-1; 7 nucleotides align to TRBD1. The CDR3 is 14 residues long. Germline CDR1 reads MNHEY; CDR2 reads SVGAGI. V lost 5 bases to trimming and J lost 2 bases; unmatched junction nucleotides: 5.

The chain couples TRBV4-1 to TRBJ2-3; the D is unclear. Germline values: CDR1 MGHRA, CDR2 YSYEKL. The CDR3 totals 18 residues. Trimming removed 1 base from V and 4 bases from J, with 21 bases in between. CDR3 sequence (DNA): TGCGCCAGCAGCCAAGTGCGTACGGCGGAGATTCAATCAGATACGCAGTATTTT. Its protein is CASSQVRTAEIQSDTQYF.

J is TRBJ1-1 and V is TRBV9; perhaps TRBD1 as D (6 bases). From germline, CDR1 is SGDLS and CDR2 YYNGEE. The CDR3 consists of 15 residues. V was trimmed by 4 bases and J by 3 bases, leaving 16 bases between them. CDR3 protein: CASSIADTGHTEAFF. The CDR3 bases are TGTGCCAGCAGCATCGCCGATACAGGGCACACTGAAGCTTTCTTT.

This clone was found a few times. The chain uses TRBV6-4 and TRBJ1-4, with 10 bases identical to TRBD1. Germline V gives CDR1 MRHNA, CDR2 SNTAGT. V lost 3 bases, J lost 7 bases, and 2 bases stayed unmatched. The CDR3 extends over 14 amino acids. CDR3 sequence (DNA): TGTGCCAGCAGTGAGGGACAGGGGAGTGAAAAACTGTTTTTT. It is translated as CASSEGQGSEKLFF.

This clone has only a few counts. The V call is TRBV10-1, the J call TRBJ1-1; D gene uncertain. Germline values: CDR1 WNHNN, CDR2 SYGVQD (reference sequence). V gave up 3 bases and J gave up 1 base, with 9 bases separating them. The CDR3 is 14 amino acids. CDR3 sequence: CASSDAGRNTEAFF. The CDR3 DNA sequence: TGCGCCAGCAGTGATGCAGGAAGGAACACTGAAGCTTTCTTT.

The chain carries TRBV7-8 and TRBJ2-1; no clear D. Looked up from germline, CDR1 is SGHVS and CDR2 is FQNEAQ. CDR3 size: 15 residues. Trimming took 5 bases from V and 0 from J, leaving 11 bases between them. The CDR3 reads CASSNQVSSYNEQFF. Written as DNA, the CDR3 is TGTGCCAGCAGCAATCAAGTGAGCTCCTACAATGAGCAGTTCTTC.

The chain carries TRBV6-1 and TRBJ2-4; a weak D match, TRBD2 (6 bases). The CDR3 totals 15 residues. Trimming cost V 3 bases and J 0 bases, with 9 bases left between them. Germline V gene lookup returns CDR1 MNHNS and CDR2 SASEGT. The CDR3 loop reads CASSDWGVAKNIQYF. The CDR3, as DNA: TGTGCCAGCAGTGATTGGGGGGTAGCCAAAAACATTCAGTACTTC.

The rearrangement uses TRBV7-2 and TRBJ2-7, with 10 bases that match TRBD1. Unmatched junction bases numbered 7, after V lost 4 bases and J lost 1 base. Per the germline V gene, CDR1 is SGHTA and CDR2 is FQGNSA. The CDR3 sequence is 16 residues long. Here the CDR3 reads CASSSRTGGPSYEQYF. The CDR3 DNA reads as TGTGCCAGCAGCTCCCGGACAGGGGGACCTTCCTACGAGCAGTACTTC.

This clone has only a few counts. The chain couples TRBV19 to TRBJ1-5; no clear D. V was clipped by 1 base and J by 4 bases, with 14 bases between them. The CDR3 length is 16 residues. CDR1 is LNHDA and CDR2 is SQIVND in the germline V gene (reference sequence). The CDR3 DNA reads as TGTGCCAGTAGTATAGTACGGTCCCGGGAGAATCAGCCCCAGCATTTT. It translates to CASSIVRSRENQPQHF.

The chain uses TRBV18 and TRBJ1-1; D gene uncertain. CDR1 KGHSH and CDR2 LQKENI come from the germline V gene. The V and J ends lost 1 base and 4 bases respectively, with 7 bases between them. The CDR3 sequence is 13 residues long. Here the CDR3 DNA reads TGTGCCAGCTCACCACTCCCGTCCACTGAAGCTTTCTTT. It yields the protein CASSPLPSTEAFF.

This sequence joins TRBV19 and TRBJ1-1; 7 nucleotides match TRBD1. The CDR3 is 15 amino acids. CDR1 LNHDA and CDR2 SQIVND come from the germline V gene (reference sequence). Germline trimming cut 5 bases from V and 4 bases from J; bases unmatched to any gene: 10. The CDR3 spells CASSYPYRGRTEAFF. The CDR3 bases are TGTGCCAGTAGTTACCCCTACAGGGGTCGCACTGAAGCTTTCTTT.

A few counts support this clone. Germline is not matched at one junction end, which may reflect a read error. The chain has TRBV5-1 and TRBJ2-6; D is perhaps TRBD1 (6 bases). The CDR3 has 17 residues. CDR1 SGHRS and CDR2 YFSETQ come from the germline V gene. CDR3 nucleotide sequence: TGCGCCAGCAGCCGGTGGGACACGAGCTCTGGGGCCAACGGCCTGACTTTC. Protein: CASSRWDTSSGANGLTF.

V gene TRBV5-6 combines with J gene TRBJ2-5, with 8 nucleotides matching TRBD2. The CDR3 spans 15 residues. Germline V lookup: CDR1 SGHDT, CDR2 YYEEEE. V gave up 0 bases and J gave up 3 bases; unmatched junction bases: 4. The CDR3 reads CASSLGSGTEETQYF. CDR3 coding DNA: TGTGCCAGCAGCTTGGGTAGCGGGACTGAAGAGACCCAGTACTTC.

The gene calls are TRBV28 and TRBJ1-5, with a weak D call TRBD1 (5 bases). V dropped 5 bases and J dropped 0 bases, with 20 bases sitting between them. Germline assignment: CDR1 MDHEN and CDR2 SYDVKM. CDR3 size: 18 residues. CDR3 region: CASSPGGLGVYSNQPQHF. CDR3 DNA: TGTGCCAGCAGTCCCGGGGGGTTAGGGGTCTATAGCAATCAGCCCCAGCATTTT. Full variable domain (rest looked up from reference TRBV28 and TRBJ1-5): DVKVTQSSRYLVKRTGEKVFLECVQDMDHENMFWYRQDPGLGLRLIYFSYDVKMKEKGDIPEGYSVSREKKERFSLILESASTNQTSMYLCASSPGGLGVYSNQPQHFGDGTRLSIL.

The rearrangement joins TRBV5-6 to TRBJ1-5; D possibly corresponds to TRBD1 (5 bases). There are 17 residues in the CDR3. From germline, CDR1 is SGHDT and CDR2 YYEEEE. Trimming took off 3 bases at V and 0 bases at J, with 16 bases between the two ends. The chain's CDR3 is CASSSTGEPYSNQPQHF. The CDR3 DNA reads TGTGCCAGCAGCTCTACAGGAGAACCTTATAGCAATCAGCCCCAGCATTTT.

The chain is built from TRBV7-2 and TRBJ2-3; 10 bases fit TRBD2. V shed 5 bases and J 0 bases; nucleotides not matched to a gene: 2. Germline loops: CDR1 SGHTA, CDR2 FQGNSA. This CDR3 comprises 15 residues. Written as DNA, the CDR3 is TGTGCCAGCAGCCAGACTAGCGGGAGCACAGATACGCAGTATTTT. Its translation is CASSQTSGSTDTQYF. The variable domain in full, completed from reference TRBV7-2 and TRBJ2-3, reads GAGVSQSPSNKVTEKGKDVELRCDPISGHTALYWYRQSLGQGLEFLIYFQGNSAPDKSGLPSDRFSAERTGGSVSTLTIQRTQQEDSAVYLCASSQTSGSTDTQYFGPGTRLTVL.

The V call is TRBV7-8, the J call TRBJ1-6, with D unresolved. V dropped 9 bases and J dropped 9 bases, with 18 bases sitting between them. The CDR3 has 14 residues. Germline V CDR1 and CDR2: SGHVS, FQNEAQ. CDR3 protein: CASTTGSEGSPLHF. Written as DNA, the CDR3 is TGTGCCAGTACAACCGGGTCCGAGGGTTCACCCCTCCACTTT.

V gene TRBV12-2 combines with J gene TRBJ2-1; TRBD2 is the table's D call, not checked against the DNA. TRBV12-2 is deemed a pseudogene. CDR3 size: 17 residues. The CDR3 coding sequence is TGTGCAAGTCGCCTACCGGGGGGGGGTTCTTCCTACAATGAGCAGTTCTTC. It encodes CASRLPGGGSSYNEQFF.

The chain recombines TRBV7-8 with TRBJ1-5, with TRBD1 matching 9 bases. This CDR3 is 18 amino acids long. J lost 0 bases, V lost 1 base, and 7 bases had no gene match. The germline CDR1 and CDR2 sequences are SGHVS and FQNEAQ. CDR3 nucleotides: TGTGCCAGCAGCTTAGGGGGACAGGGCCGATATAGCAATCAGCCCCAGCATTTT. It specifies CASSLGGQGRYSNQPQHF. The full variable domain, in which reference TRBV7-8 and TRBJ1-5 provide the parts outside the CDR3, is GAGVSQSPRYKVAKRGQDVALRCDPISGHVSLFWYQQALGQGPEFLTYFQNEAQLDKSGLPSDRFFAERPEGSVSTLKIQRTQQEDSAVYLCASSLGGQGRYSNQPQHFGDGTRLSIL.

The chain is built from TRBV5-1 and TRBJ2-1; TRBD2 matches 10 bases. CDR3 length: 16 amino acids. V dropped 5 bases and J dropped 5; count of bases not matched to a gene: 10. CDR1 and CDR2 (germline): SGHRS, YFSETQ. CDR3: CASSSQPSGGNNEQFF. CDR3 bases: TGCGCCAGCAGTTCACAGCCTAGCGGGGGAAACAATGAGCAGTTCTTC.

V usage is TRBV7-9 and J usage is TRBJ1-1; D call uncertain. The CDR3 is made up of 14 amino acids. Germline lookup yields CDR1 SEHNR and CDR2 FQNEAQ (reference sequence). V gave up 4 bases and J gave up 1 base, with 10 bases separating them. For the CDR3, the DNA is TGTGCCAGCAGCTCCCTGGCAGGGAACACTGAAGCTTTCTTT. This translates into CASSSLAGNTEAFF.

This chain uses TRBV7-7 with TRBJ2-7; tentative D call: TRBD2 (6 bases). The V end lost 2 bases, the J end lost 6 bases, and 11 bases lay between the germline ends. CDR3 length: 13 residues. The V gene's germline CDR1 is SSHAT and CDR2 FNYEAQ (reference sequence). The CDR3 bases are TGTGCCAGCAGCTTAAAAGGCGGGGCCGAGCAGTACTTC. The encoded protein is CASSLKGGAEQYF.

The chain is built from TRBV29-1 and TRBJ1-1; weak D call: TRBD1 (5 bases). The length of the CDR3 is 17 residues. V was cut by 0 bases and J by 5 bases, with 22 bases left in between. The V gene's germline CDR1 is SQVTM and CDR2 ANQGSEA. CDR3 sequence reads: CSVEDSKGPVGRTEAFF. Here the CDR3 DNA reads TGCAGCGTTGAAGATTCGAAGGGACCCGTCGGGAGGACTGAAGCTTTCTTT.

This clone was observed a single time. V gene TRBV9 combines with J gene TRBJ2-2, with a tentative D call TRBD2 (6 bases). CDR3 length: 15 amino acids. Germline CDR1 is SGDLS and CDR2 is YYNGEE. Trimming pared 0 bases from V and 4 bases from J, leaving 10 bases between. In DNA form, the CDR3 reads TGTGCCAGCAGCGTAGCCGCGGGGCCCACCGGGGAGCTGTTTTTT. The encoded protein is CASSVAAGPTGELFF.

The V call is TRBV5-4, the J call TRBJ2-3, with TRBD2 as a possible D gene (6 bases). This CDR3 region has 14 residues. Germline assignment: CDR1 SGHNT and CDR2 YYREEE (reference sequence). Trimming removed 4 bases at V and 3 bases at J, with 12 bases between. The CDR3 nucleotides are TGTGCCAGCAGCCAGGACGGGGGAACAGATACGCAGTATTTT. This codes for CASSQDGGTDTQYF. The entire variable domain, with the rest obtained from reference TRBV5-4 and TRBJ2-3, is as follows: ETGVTQSPTHLIKTRGQQVTLRCSSQSGHNTVSWYQQALGQGPQFIFQYYREEENGRGNFPPRFSGLQFPNYSSELNVNALELDDSALYLCASSQDGGTDTQYFGPGTRLTVL.

The genes are TRBV2 and TRBJ2-7; 7 bases match TRBD1. The trim removed 6 bases at V and 0 bases at J, leaving 5 bases unmatched. The CDR3 runs 14 residues. Looked up from germline, CDR1 is SNHLY and CDR2 is FYNNEI. CDR3: CASRETGPSYEQYF. The CDR3 DNA is TGTGCCAGCAGGGAGACAGGGCCCTCCTACGAGCAGTACTTC. The full variable domain, rest sourced from reference TRBV2 and TRBJ2-7, is EPEVTQTPSHQVTQMGQEVILRCVPISNHLYFYWYRQILGQKVEFLVSFYNNEISEKSEIFDDQFSVERPDGSNFTLKIRSTKLEDSAMYFCASRETGPSYEQYFGPGTRLTVT.

This chain links TRBV19 with TRBJ1-1; 10 bases are shared with TRBD1. J gave up 6 bases and V 7 bases, and 11 bases lay outside the gene matches. CDR3 length: 15 amino acids. Germline CDR1 is LNHDA and CDR2 is SQIVND (reference sequence). CDR3 bases: TGTGCCAGTACCAGACAGGGGGCGAGGAGGCCTGAAGCTTTCTTT. This translates into CASTRQGARRPEAFF.

This clone was detected only once. The chain couples TRBV11-2 to TRBJ2-7; possible D gene TRBD1, 5 bases. There are 12 residues in the CDR3. The germline V gene encodes CDR1 SGHAT and CDR2 FQNNGV. V shed 7 bases and J shed 3 bases, with 10 bases lying between them. The CDR3 sequence is CASKGRDYEQYF. In nucleotides, the CDR3 is TGTGCCAGCAAGGGCAGGGACTACGAGCAGTACTTC.